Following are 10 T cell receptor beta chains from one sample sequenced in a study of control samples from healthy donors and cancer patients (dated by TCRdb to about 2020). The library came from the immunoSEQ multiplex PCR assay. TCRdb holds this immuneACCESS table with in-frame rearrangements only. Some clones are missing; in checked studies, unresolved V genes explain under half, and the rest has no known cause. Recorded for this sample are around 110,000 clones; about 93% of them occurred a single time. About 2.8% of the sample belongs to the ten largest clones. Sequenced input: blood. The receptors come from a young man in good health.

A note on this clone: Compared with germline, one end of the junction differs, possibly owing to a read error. For the CDR3, the DNA is TGTGCCAGCAGACAGGGGTGGAGCGGGGAGCTGGTTTTT. It specifies CASRQGWSGELVF. The chain recombines TRBV11-2 with TRBJ2-2; the D gene could be TRBD1 or TRBD2 (7 bases each). Germline CDR1 is SGHAT and CDR2 is FQNNGV. The CDR3 covers 13 residues.

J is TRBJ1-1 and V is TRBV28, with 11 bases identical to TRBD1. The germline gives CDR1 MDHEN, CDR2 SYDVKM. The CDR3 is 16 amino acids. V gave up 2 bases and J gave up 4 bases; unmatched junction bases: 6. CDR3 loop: CASSLIGQGAATEAFF. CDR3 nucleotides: TGTGCCAGCAGTTTAATAGGACAGGGGGCGGCCACTGAAGCTTTCTTT.

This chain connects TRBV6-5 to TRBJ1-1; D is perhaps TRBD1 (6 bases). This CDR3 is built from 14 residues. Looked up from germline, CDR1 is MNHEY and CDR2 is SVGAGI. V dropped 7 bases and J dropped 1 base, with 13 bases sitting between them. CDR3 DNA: TGTGCCAGCACGCGGGGGGCTACGAACACTGAAGCTTTCTTT. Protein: CASTRGATNTEAFF.

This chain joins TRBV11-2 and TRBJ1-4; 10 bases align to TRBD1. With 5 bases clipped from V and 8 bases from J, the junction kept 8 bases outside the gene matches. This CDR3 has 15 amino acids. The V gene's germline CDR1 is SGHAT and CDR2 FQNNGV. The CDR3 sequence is CASSLDRGLLEKLFF. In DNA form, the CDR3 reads TGTGCCAGCAGCCTCGACAGGGGGCTACTCGAAAAACTGTTTTTT.

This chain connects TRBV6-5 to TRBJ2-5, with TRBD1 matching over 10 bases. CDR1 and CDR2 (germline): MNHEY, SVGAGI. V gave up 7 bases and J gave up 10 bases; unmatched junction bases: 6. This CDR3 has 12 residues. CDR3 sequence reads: CASTAGQGGQYF. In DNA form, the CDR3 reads TGTGCCAGCACCGCAGGACAGGGGGGCCAGTACTTC.

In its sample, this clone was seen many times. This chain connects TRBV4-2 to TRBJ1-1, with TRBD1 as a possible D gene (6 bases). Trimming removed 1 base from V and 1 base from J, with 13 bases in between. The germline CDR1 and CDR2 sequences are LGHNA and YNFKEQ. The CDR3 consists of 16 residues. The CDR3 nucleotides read TGTGCCAGCAGCCAAGCAGAGGGAGGGGGGAACACTGAAGCTTTCTTT. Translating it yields CASSQAEGGGNTEAFF.

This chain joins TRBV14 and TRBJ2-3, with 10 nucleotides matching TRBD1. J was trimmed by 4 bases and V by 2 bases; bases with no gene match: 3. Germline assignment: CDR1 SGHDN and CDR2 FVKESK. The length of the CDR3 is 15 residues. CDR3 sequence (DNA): TGTGCCAGCAGCCAAAGGACAGGGGGTGCAGATACGCAGTATTTT. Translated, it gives CASSQRTGGADTQYF. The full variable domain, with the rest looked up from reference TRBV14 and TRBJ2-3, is EAGVTQFPSHSVIEKGQTVTLRCDPISGHDNLYWYRRVMGKEIKFLLHFVKESKQDESGMPNNRFLAERTGGTYSTLKVQPAELEDSGVYFCASSQRTGGADTQYFGPGTRLTVL.

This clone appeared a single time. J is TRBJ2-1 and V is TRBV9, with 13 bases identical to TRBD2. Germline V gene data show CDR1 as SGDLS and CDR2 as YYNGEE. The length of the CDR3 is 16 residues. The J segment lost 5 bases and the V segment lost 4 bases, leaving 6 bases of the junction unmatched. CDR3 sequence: CASSLRTSGGNNEQFF. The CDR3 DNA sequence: TGTGCCAGCAGCTTGCGGACTAGCGGGGGTAACAATGAGCAGTTCTTC.

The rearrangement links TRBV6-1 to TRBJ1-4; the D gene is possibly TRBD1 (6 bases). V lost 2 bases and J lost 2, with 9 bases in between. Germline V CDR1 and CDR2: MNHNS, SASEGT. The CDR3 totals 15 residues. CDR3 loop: CASSEWDNTNEKLFF. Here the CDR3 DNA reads TGTGCCAGCAGTGAATGGGACAATACTAATGAAAAACTGTTTTTT.

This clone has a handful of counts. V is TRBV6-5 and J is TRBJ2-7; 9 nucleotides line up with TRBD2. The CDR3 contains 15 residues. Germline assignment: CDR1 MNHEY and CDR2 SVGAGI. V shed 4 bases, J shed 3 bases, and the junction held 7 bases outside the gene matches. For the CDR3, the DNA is TGTGCCAGCAGTTTTAGCGGGGGATCGAACTACGAGCAGTACTTC. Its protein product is CASSFSGGSNYEQYF.